The clone carrying this TCR beta chain was recorded once. Its antigen is as yet unknown. These data originate in a study of T-cell memory formation after mild COVID-19. Study background: Clusters were largely donor specific.

General observations from the study: Cross-reactive memory apparently joined, as some responding clones appeared in pre-infection memory. Among contracting clones, CD4+ were mainly CM/EM and CD8+ enriched in EMRA. CD4/CD8 balance held among clones contracting day 15 to 85, and later expanders leaned CD4+.

The ends were cut back, 5 bases at V and 4 bases at J, with 9 bases in the middle. This CDR3 has 13 residues. CDR1 and CDR2 from the germline V gene are MNHEY and SMNVEV (reference sequence). TCRdb used MiXCR to reprocess the 5' RACE reads, holding one entry per CDR3 protein. This table holds 85,000 to 120,000 distinct CDR3 sequences, 15% to 20% found once. This TCR derives from an adult woman who had mild COVID-19 (a few samples of this study predate the infection). Cell type and time point are not known. Sequencing used PBMCs or a T cell subset sorted from them (not recorded which). This chain connects TRBV27 to TRBJ1-5; no reliable D call. Here the CDR3 DNA reads TGTGCCAGCAGTGAGAGTAGGAATCAGCCCCAGCATTTT. It is translated as CASSESRNQPQHF.